The T cell receptor (beta chain) described here comes from a study of T cells after yellow fever vaccination (dated by TCRdb to the late 2010s). About the investigation overall: Libraries from fractions with low cell numbers were prepared with the SMART-Seq v4 Ultra Low Input RNA kit. To track T-cell clones before and after primary and booster YFV17D yellow fever vaccination, bulk TCR alpha and beta repertoires were sequenced longitudinally. Two healthy male donors, one aged 18 to 30 and one aged 30 to 39 years, were included in the cohort. Blood was collected at multiple timepoints before and after primary and secondary immunization, and bulk PBMC replicates and cell subsets were isolated. Broad study findings and their caveats: Most clones expanded after primary vaccination were re-detected after the booster (almost 97% of CD4 and 88% of CD8), suggesting broad memory maintenance. Computational filtering was needed because FACS-sorted repertoires could contain abundant contaminating clonotypes from the bulk population. A small fraction of clonotypes showed up in both the CD4 and CD8 compartments, probably as a result of convergent recombination. The study included only two donors, which limits how far the findings can be generalized. Compared with the primary T-cell response, the secondary T-cell response was faster but weaker, reaching its peak on day 5 rather than on day 15.

This clonotype has ten or more counts. No antigen is known for it. Base-call qualities are not available, and no considerably larger clone is one nucleotide away. Synthesis of TCR cDNA relied on 5'RACE template switching, a step that introduced a universal primer site along with unique molecular identifiers. Priming for cDNA synthesis came from both the TCR alpha and TCR beta constant segments. Library amplification used two PCR steps, and the second PCR step added sample barcodes and sequencing adapters. Sequencing of libraries was done on Illumina HiSeq 2500 (2x100 bp) or NovaSeq (2x150 bp). The study's processing was this. Demultiplexing of reads and collapsing into UMI consensus sequences were performed with MIGEC, and V(D)J alignment was carried out with MiXCR. Vaccine-responding clonotypes were defined with edgeR using replicate PBMC samples, requiring FDR below 0.01 and a log2 fold change above 5 up to day 15. Each bulk clonotype received a CD4 or CD8 identity based on whether the sequenced CD4 or CD8 repertoire contained that clonotype at higher abundance. Using fastp trimming at Q25 and MiXCR clonotype assembly, TCRdb reanalyzed the public sequencing data and kept in-frame beta chains. Identical CDR3 proteins give one entry, which carries the most common genes and DNA. In this record, the V and J calls reflect TCRdb's handling and not the investigators' own analysis. Across this sample there are 200,000 to 300,000 distinct CDR3 sequences, with 6.9% seen only once. The top ten clones comprise roughly 0.9% of the sample.

The treatment or condition label corresponds to: live attenuated yellow fever vaccine strain. PBMCs were isolated from peripheral blood using a standard Ficoll-Paque protocol. CD4 and CD8 T-cell fractions were isolated with Dynabeads CD4 and CD8 positive selection kits. TriZol was used to extract RNA from bulk PBMCs, CD4 and CD8 fractions, and dextramer-positive and dextramer-negative fractions. The cysteine opens and the phenylalanine closes a CDR3 of 15 amino acids. Only the CDR3 DNA stays, 45 bases, in frame from base 1. V loses 4 bases at its end and J loses 2 bases; junction bases beyond the gene matches: 8. CDR1 SGDLS and CDR2 YYNGEE were looked up in the germline V gene.

The receptor was isolated from a man aged 25 to 45 who received the YFV17D yellow fever vaccine. The chain is made from TRBV9 and TRBJ2-7; 8 middle bases align to TRBD2. The sample in question was CD4+ T cells sorted from PBMCs, obtained 15 days after the yellow fever booster vaccination. The CDR3 reads CASSSRGSGAYEQYF. DNA sequence: TGTGCCAGCAGCTCCCGTGGTAGCGGGGCCTACGAGCAGTACTTC.